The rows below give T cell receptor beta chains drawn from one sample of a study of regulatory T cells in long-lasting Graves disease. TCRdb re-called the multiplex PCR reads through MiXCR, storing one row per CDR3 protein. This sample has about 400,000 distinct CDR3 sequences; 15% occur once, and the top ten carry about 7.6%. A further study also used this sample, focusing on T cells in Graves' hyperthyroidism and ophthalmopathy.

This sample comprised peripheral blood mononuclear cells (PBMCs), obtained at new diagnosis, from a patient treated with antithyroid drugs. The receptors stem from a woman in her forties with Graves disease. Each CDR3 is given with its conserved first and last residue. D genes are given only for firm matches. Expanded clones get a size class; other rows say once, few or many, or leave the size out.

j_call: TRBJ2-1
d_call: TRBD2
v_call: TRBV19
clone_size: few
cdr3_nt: TGTGCCAGTAGCAGACTAGCGGGAGGGTACAATGAGCAGTTCTTC
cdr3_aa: CASSRLAGGYNEQFF

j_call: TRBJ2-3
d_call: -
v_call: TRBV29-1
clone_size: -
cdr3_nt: TGCAGCGTTGAAGATCTTGAGGTGTACACAGATACGCAGTATTTT
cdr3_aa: CSVEDLEVYTDTQYF

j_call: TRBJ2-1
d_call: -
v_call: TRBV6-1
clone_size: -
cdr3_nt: TGTGCCAGCAGTCCCCATAGCGGCGAAACCAATGAGCAGTTCTTC
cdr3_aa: CASSPHSGETNEQFF

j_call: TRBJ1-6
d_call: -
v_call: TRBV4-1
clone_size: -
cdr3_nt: TGCGCCAGCAGCCAAGCAGGGTCGGGGTCACCCCTCCACTTT
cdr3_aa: CASSQAGSGSPLHF

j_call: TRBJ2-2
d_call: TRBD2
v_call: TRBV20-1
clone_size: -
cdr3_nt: TGCAGTGCTCGCCCGGGAAGCGGGGGCACCGGGGAGCTGTTTTTT
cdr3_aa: CSARPGSGGTGELFF

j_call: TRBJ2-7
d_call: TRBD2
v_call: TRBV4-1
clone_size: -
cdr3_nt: TGCGCCAGCAGCCAAACGTCGACTAGCGGGGGTGACTACGAGCAGTACTTC
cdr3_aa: CASSQTSTSGGDYEQYF

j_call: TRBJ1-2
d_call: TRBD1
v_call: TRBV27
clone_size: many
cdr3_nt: TGTGCCAGCACCCCCGGCGCAGGGGGCGCTAACTATGGCTACACCTTC
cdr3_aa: CASTPGAGGANYGYTF

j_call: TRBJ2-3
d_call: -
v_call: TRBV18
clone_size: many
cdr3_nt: TGTGCCAGCTCACCACTCGCAGATACGCAGTATTTT
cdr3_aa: CASSPLADTQYF

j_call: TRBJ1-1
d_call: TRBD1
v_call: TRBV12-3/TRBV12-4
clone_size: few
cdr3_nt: TGTGCCAGCAGTGCCCCCGGACAGGGTCCCACTGAAGCTTTCTTT
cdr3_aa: CASSAPGQGPTEAFF

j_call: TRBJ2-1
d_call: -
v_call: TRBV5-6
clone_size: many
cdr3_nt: TGTGCCAGCAGCTTGGGACAGGGAGGGAGGAATGAGCAGTTCTTC
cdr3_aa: CASSLGQGGRNEQFF

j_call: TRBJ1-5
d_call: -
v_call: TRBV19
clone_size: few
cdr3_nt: TGTGCCAGTAGGCTGTCGGGGGGGGTTTATAGCAATCAGCCCCAGCATTTT
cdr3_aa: CASRLSGGVYSNQPQHF

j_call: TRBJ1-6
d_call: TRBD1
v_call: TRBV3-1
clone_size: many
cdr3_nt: TGTGCCAGCAGCCAAGCGGGACAGGGGAAAGTCGGCTATAATTCACCCCTCCACTTT
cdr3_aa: CASSQAGQGKVGYNSPLHF

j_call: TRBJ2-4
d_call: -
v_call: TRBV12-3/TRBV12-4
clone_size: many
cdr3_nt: TGTGCCAGCAGTGGTCGATTAGCCAAAAACATTCAGTACTTC
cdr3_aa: CASSGRLAKNIQYF

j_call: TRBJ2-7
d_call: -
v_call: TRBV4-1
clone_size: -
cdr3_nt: TGCGCCAGCAGCCTCGGGGCTAGGAACTACGAGCAGTACTTC
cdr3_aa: CASSLGARNYEQYF

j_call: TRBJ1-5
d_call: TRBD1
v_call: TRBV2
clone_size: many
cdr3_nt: TGTGCCAGTAGGGGACAGTATAGCAATCAGCCCCAGCATTTT
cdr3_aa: CASRGQYSNQPQHF

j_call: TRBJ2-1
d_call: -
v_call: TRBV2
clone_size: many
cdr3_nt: TGTGCCAGCAGTAGCGATAGCTCCTACAATGAGCAGTTCTTC
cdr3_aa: CASSSDSSYNEQFF

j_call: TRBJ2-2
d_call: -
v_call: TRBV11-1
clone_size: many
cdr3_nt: TGTGCCAGCAGCTTAGGACGGGGAGGAGGCACCGGGGAGCTGTTTTTT
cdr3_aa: CASSLGRGGGTGELFF

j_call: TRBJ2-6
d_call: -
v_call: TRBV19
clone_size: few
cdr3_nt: TGTGCCAGTACCCCCGGGGGCGCCCCTGGGGCCAACGTCCTGACTTTC
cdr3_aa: CASTPGGAPGANVLTF

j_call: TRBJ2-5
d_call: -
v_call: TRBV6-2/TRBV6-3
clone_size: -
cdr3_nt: TGTGCCAGCAGTCACAGGATGACGGAGACCCAGTACTTC
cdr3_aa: CASSHRMTETQYF

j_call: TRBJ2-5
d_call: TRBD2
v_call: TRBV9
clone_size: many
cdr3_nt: TGTGCCAGCAACGAAGGACTAGCGGGAATTCAAGAGACCCAGTACTTC
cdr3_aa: CASNEGLAGIQETQYF

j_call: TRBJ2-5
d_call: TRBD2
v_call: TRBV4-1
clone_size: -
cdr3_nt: TGCGCCAGCAGCCAAGATGCGGGAGGGCGGGGGACCCAGTACTTC
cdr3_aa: CASSQDAGGRGTQYF

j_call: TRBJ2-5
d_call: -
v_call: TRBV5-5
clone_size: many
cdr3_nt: TGTGCCAGCAGCTTTGGGGAGAGGGAGACCCAGTACTTC
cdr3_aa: CASSFGERETQYF

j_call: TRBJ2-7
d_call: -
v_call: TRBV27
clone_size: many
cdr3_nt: TGTGCCAGCAGTTTAAGGGGCCTCCTCGCCGAGCAGTACTTC
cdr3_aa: CASSLRGLLAEQYF

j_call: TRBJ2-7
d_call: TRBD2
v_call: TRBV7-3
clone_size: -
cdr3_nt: TGTGCCAGCAGCCTAGGGACTAGCGGGAGGGTCCTCTACGAGCAGTACTTC
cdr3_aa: CASSLGTSGRVLYEQYF

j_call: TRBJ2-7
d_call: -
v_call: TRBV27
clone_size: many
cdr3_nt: TGTGCCAGCAGTCGGACGACGGGACAAGTAGCCTACGAGCAGTACTTC
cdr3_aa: CASSRTTGQVAYEQYF

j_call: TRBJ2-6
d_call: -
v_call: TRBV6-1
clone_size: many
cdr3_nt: TGTGCCAGCATGGAGAGCGGCAGCTCTGGGGCCAACGTCCTGACTTTC
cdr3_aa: CASMESGSSGANVLTF

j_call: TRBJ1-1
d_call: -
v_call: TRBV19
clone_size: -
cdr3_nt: TGTGCCTGTAGCCAGACGGGACCGTACGCTGAAGCTTTCTTT
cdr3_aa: CACSQTGPYAEAFF

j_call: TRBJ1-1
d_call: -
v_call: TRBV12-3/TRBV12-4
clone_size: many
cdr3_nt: TGTGCCAGCAGTCGGCGACAGATAGTGGCGCCTTTCTTT
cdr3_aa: CASSRRQIVAPFF

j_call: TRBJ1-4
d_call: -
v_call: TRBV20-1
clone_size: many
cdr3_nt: TGCAGTGCCAAAGGGGATGGTAATGAAAAACTGTTTTTT
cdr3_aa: CSAKGDGNEKLFF

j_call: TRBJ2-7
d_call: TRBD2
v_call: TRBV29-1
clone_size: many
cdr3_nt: TGCAGCGTTAACGGGAGGAGTTACGAGCAGTACTTC
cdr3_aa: CSVNGRSYEQYF

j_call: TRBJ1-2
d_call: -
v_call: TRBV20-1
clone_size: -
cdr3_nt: TGCAGTGCTAGAGATCCACAGGGAGGAAGGGGCTACACCTTC
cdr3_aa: CSARDPQGGRGYTF

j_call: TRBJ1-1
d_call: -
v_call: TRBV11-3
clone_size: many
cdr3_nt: TGTGCCAGCAGCTCGGTGACCCGTAACACTGAAGCTTTCTTT
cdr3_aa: CASSSVTRNTEAFF

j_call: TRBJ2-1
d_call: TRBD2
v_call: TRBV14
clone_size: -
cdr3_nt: TGTGCCAGCAGCCCTGGACCCGCGGGAGCGACTAATGAGCAGTTCTTC
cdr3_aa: CASSPGPAGATNEQFF

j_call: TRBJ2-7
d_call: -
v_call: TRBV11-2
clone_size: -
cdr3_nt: TGTGCCAGCAGCTTAGGAGGCTTCGGCACGGAGGACGAGCAGTACTTC
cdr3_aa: CASSLGGFGTEDEQYF

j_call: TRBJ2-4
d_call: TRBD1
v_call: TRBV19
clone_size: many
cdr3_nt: TGTGCCAGTACGACACCCAAACACGCCGGGACAGGGCGAGACATTCAGTACTTC
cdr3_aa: CASTTPKHAGTGRDIQYF

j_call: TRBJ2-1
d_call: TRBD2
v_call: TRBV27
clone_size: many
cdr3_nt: TGTGCCAGCAGTTTAATAGAGGCTAGCGGGAACAATGAGCAGTTCTTC
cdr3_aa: CASSLIEASGNNEQFF

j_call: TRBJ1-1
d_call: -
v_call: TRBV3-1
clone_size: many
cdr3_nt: TGTGCCAGCAGCTTTTCGGACAGCAACACTGAAGCTTTCTTT
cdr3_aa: CASSFSDSNTEAFF

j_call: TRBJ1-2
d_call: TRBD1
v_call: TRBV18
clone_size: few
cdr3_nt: TGTGCCAGCTCACCACCTAGGACGACAGGGACCTATGGCTACACCTTC
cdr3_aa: CASSPPRTTGTYGYTF

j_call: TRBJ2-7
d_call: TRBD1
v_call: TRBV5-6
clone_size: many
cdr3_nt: TGTGCCAGCAGCTTGGTTGGCAGGGGGAGCGAGCAGTACTTC
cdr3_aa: CASSLVGRGSEQYF

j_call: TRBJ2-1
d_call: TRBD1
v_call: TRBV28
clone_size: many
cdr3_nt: TGTGCCAGCAGTTTATCAGCTGACAGGGTGTCCTACAATGAGCGGTTCTTC
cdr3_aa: CASSLSADRVSYNERFF

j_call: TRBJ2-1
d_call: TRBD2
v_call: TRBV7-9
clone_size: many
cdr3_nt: TGTGCCAGCAGCTCGACTAGCGGGAGGGCCGGGGTTAGCCTGGGCTCCTACAATGAGCAGTTCTTC
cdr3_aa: CASSSTSGRAGVSLGSYNEQFF

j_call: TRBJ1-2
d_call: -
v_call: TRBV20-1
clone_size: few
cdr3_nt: TGCAGTGCCCATGCACCGACAGGAGGTTACTCTGGCTACACCTTC
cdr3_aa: CSAHAPTGGYSGYTF

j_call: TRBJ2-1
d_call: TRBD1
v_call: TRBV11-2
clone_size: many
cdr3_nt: TGTGCCAGCAGCTTAGCAAGACAGGGGGGCAATGAGCAGTTCTTC
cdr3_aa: CASSLARQGGNEQFF

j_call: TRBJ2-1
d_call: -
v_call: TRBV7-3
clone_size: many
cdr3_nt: TGTGCCAGCAGCTTAGGAGTGGGATTCACGGGTGGTGAGCAGTTCTTC
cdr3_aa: CASSLGVGFTGGEQFF

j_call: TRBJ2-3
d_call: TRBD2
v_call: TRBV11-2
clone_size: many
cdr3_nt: TGTGCCAGCAGCTTCACATGGACTAGCGGGAGTAGGGGGCAGGCAGATACGCAGTATTTT
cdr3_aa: CASSFTWTSGSRGQADTQYF

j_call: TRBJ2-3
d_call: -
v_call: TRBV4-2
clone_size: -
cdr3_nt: TGTGCCAGCAGCCTTCATAGGGGTAGCACAGATACGCAGTATTTT
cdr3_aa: CASSLHRGSTDTQYF

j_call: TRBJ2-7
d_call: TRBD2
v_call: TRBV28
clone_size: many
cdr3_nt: TGTGCCCGCCAGCGTTCTAACGGGAGGCACGAGCAGTACTTC
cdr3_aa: CARQRSNGRHEQYF

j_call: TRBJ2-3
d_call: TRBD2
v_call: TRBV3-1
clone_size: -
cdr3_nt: TGTGCCAGCACCCTAGCGGGAGAGCTCACAGATACGCAGTATTTT
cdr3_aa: CASTLAGELTDTQYF

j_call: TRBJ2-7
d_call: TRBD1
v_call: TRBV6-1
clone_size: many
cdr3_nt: TGTGCCAGCAGTCCTGGGACAGGCTATAGGGAGTACGAGCAGTACTTC
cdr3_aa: CASSPGTGYREYEQYF

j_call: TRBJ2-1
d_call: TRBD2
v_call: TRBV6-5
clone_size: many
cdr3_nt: TGTGCCAGCAGTTATCCCAGCGGGAGACGCAACAATGAGCAGTTCTTC
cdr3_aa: CASSYPSGRRNNEQFF